These 19 T cell receptor beta chains originate from one sample sequenced in a study of T-cell memory formation after mild COVID-19. TCRdb independently ran MiXCR on the 5' RACE reads; one entry per CDR3 protein. The data show around 300,000 distinct CDR3 sequences, 14% seen once. What was sequenced was PBMCs or a T cell subset sorted from them (not recorded which). The receptors were sampled from a man younger than 30 who had mild COVID-19 (a few samples of this study predate the infection). Cell type and time point are not known.

This clonotype was seen a few times. In DNA form, the CDR3 reads TGCGCCAGCAGCTTGGGGGGCTACTCCTACAATGAGCAGTTCTTC. Its translation is CASSLGGYSYNEQFF. The rearrangement joins TRBV5-1 to TRBJ2-1; perhaps TRBD1 as D (5 bases). V lost 0 bases to trimming and J lost 0 bases, with 7 bases between them. Per the germline V gene, CDR1 is SGHRS and CDR2 is YFSETQ. The CDR3 spans 15 residues.

This clonotype was detected many times. This chain joins TRBV27 and TRBJ2-5; TRBD2 is a possible D gene (7 bases). There are 16 residues in the CDR3. The germline V gene has CDR1 MNHEY and CDR2 SMNVEV (reference sequence). V lost 6 bases, J lost 6 bases, and 23 bases lay in between. The CDR3 sequence: CASSTNRGGGGKTQYF. As DNA, the CDR3 is TGTGCCAGCAGCACAAACCGAGGCGGGGGCGGCAAGACCCAGTACTTC.

This chain links TRBV28 with TRBJ2-4; 7 nucleotides line up with TRBD2. The germline CDR1 and CDR2 sequences are MDHEN and SYDVKM. This CDR3 has 14 amino acids. Unmatched junction bases numbered 5, after V lost 7 bases and J lost 2 bases. The CDR3 here is CASNPGGSKNIQYF. The CDR3 DNA reads TGTGCCAGCAACCCGGGGGGATCCAAAAACATTCAGTACTTC.

This clonotype was detected only a few times. This may be a read error: a much more frequent sequence differs by one nucleotide. The rearrangement links TRBV25-1 to TRBJ2-2; D is uncertain. The CDR3 length is 13 residues. V was trimmed by 1 base and J by 2 bases, leaving 2 bases between them. The V gene's germline CDR1 is MGHDK and CDR2 SYGVNS. For the CDR3, the DNA is TGTGCCAGCAGTGAATCAAACACCGGGGAGCTGTTTTTT. This translates into CASSESNTGELFF.

V is TRBV7-9 and J is TRBJ2-6; 10 positions agree with TRBD2. The CDR3 is made up of 19 amino acids. The V gene end was trimmed by 5 bases and the J gene end by 5 bases; junction bases not matched to a gene: 15. Germline CDR1 and CDR2: SEHNR and FQNEAQ (reference sequence). The CDR3 protein is CASSPRLAGVPARANVLTF. The CDR3 nucleotides read TGTGCCAGCAGCCCCCGACTAGCGGGTGTCCCTGCTAGGGCCAACGTCCTGACTTTC.

V gene TRBV7-2 combines with J gene TRBJ2-3; 8 nucleotides line up with TRBD2. The CDR3 sequence is 14 residues long. The V gene's germline CDR1 is SGHTA and CDR2 FQGNSA. Unmatched junction bases numbered 8, after V lost 6 bases and J lost 6 bases. In DNA form, the CDR3 reads TGTGCCAGCAGTCTAGCGGGCAGAGGGGATACGCAGTATTTT. Amino acid sequence: CASSLAGRGDTQYF.

A few counts support this clonotype. This sequence joins TRBV4-2 and TRBJ1-5; no definite D call. Trimming took off 1 base at V and 6 bases at J, with 7 bases between the two ends. Germline CDR1 is LGHNA and CDR2 is YNFKEQ. The CDR3 spans 13 residues. CDR3 amino acids: CASSQVAGQPQHF. The CDR3, as DNA: TGTGCCAGCAGCCAAGTCGCTGGTCAGCCCCAGCATTTT.

The gene calls are TRBV6-1 and TRBJ1-2; no clear D gene. Germline CDR1 is MNHNS and CDR2 is SASEGT. The CDR3 is 14 residues long. Deletions cut 0 bases from V and 4 bases from J, with 9 bases between. The CDR3 nucleotides read TGTGCCAGCAGTGAAGCCTCGCAGGCCTATGGCTACACCTTC. It is translated as CASSEASQAYGYTF.

The chain joins TRBV12-3 or TRBV12-4 to TRBJ1-6; 10 positions agree with TRBD1. The CDR3 extends over 15 amino acids. Trimming at V came to 5 bases and at J to 7 bases, leaving 5 bases not matched to a gene. The CDR3 DNA reads as TGTGCCAGCAGTCGCGGACAGGGGGACAATTCACCCCTCCACTTT. Translation gives CASSRGQGDNSPLHF.

This clonotype was recorded a few times. V usage is TRBV29-1 and J usage is TRBJ1-2; possibly TRBD1 for D (5 bases). Per germline, CDR1 SQVTM and CDR2 ANQGSEA. V lost 6 bases, J lost 5 bases, and 19 bases lay in between. The CDR3 has 14 amino acids. The CDR3 reads CSVRGQDTPYGYTF. CDR3 in DNA: TGCAGCGTCCGCGGACAAGATACTCCGTATGGCTACACCTTC.

The table lists this clonotype with a few counts. The chain joins TRBV4-3 to TRBJ1-6, with D possibly matching TRBD1 (5 bases). Germline CDR1 reads LGHNA; CDR2 reads YSLEER. The CDR3 runs 18 residues. V shed 0 bases and J shed 8 bases, with 20 bases lying between them. This CDR3 reads CASSQDPRARVQDSPLHF. The CDR3 bases are TGCGCCAGCAGCCAAGATCCTCGGGCCAGGGTACAGGATTCACCCCTCCACTTT.

The rearrangement links TRBV27 to TRBJ2-7, with TRBD2 matching 8 bases. CDR1 is MNHEY, CDR2 SMNVEV, per germline (reference sequence). V lost 3 bases and J lost 6; bases outside the gene matches: 4. The CDR3 totals 13 residues. The chain's CDR3 is CASSFARGGEQYV. The CDR3 nucleotides read TGTGCCAGCAGTTTCGCCCGGGGGGGCGAGCAGTACGTC.

This clonotype was counted only a few times. This rearrangement joins TRBV5-1 to TRBJ2-4, with TRBD2 as a possible D gene (6 bases). The V gene's germline CDR1 is SGHRS and CDR2 YFSETQ. The CDR3 covers 14 residues. Trimming took off 4 bases at V and 9 bases at J, with 17 bases between the two ends. CDR3 sequence (DNA): TGCGCCAGCAGCCCGGAGGGTACTGGCAGCATTCAGTACTTC. This gives the protein CASSPEGTGSIQYF.

This clonotype has a count of ten or more. This chain uses TRBV29-1 with TRBJ2-4; D could derive from TRBD1 or TRBD2 (5 bases each). The V end was cut by 4 bases, the J end by 8 bases, with 12 bases between. From germline, CDR1 is SQVTM and CDR2 ANQGSEA. This CDR3 has 12 amino acids. DNA for the CDR3: TGCAGCGTTGGGGGGAATGTGGACATTCAGTACTTC. It is translated as CSVGGNVDIQYF.

This clonotype has a handful of counts. At one boundary the junction diverges from the germline segment, which might be a read error. The chain carries TRBV7-9 and TRBJ1-1; D gene ambiguous. The CDR3 extends over 13 amino acids. Germline loops: CDR1 SEHNR, CDR2 FQNEAQ (reference sequence). The CDR3 DNA sequence: TGCAGCAGCAGCTTCGATATGAACACTGAAGCTTTCTTT. The encoded protein is CSSSFDMNTEAFF.

This clonotype was seen a handful of times. The rearrangement uses TRBV29-1 and TRBJ2-4; the match to TRBD2 covers 7 bases. CDR1 and CDR2 (germline): SQVTM, ANQGSEA. V was pared by 6 bases and J by 5 bases, with 1 base of the junction left unmatched. The length of the CDR3 is 11 residues. In nucleotides, the CDR3 is TGCAGCGTGGGGGGGGAAAACATTCAGTACTTC. Translated: CSVGGENIQYF.

The V gene is TRBV30, the J gene TRBJ2-4; D unresolved. With 0 bases removed from V and 7 bases from J, the gap between germline ends came to 4 bases. The CDR3 totals 11 residues. The V gene's germline CDR1 is GTSNPN and CDR2 SVGIG (reference sequence). The CDR3 sequence: CAWSVGNIQYF. The CDR3 DNA reads as TGTGCCTGGAGTGTAGGGAACATTCAGTACTTC.

This sequence joins TRBV27 and TRBJ2-3, with D possibly matching TRBD1 (6 bases). The CDR3 loop spans 16 amino acids. Germline V gene data show CDR1 as MNHEY and CDR2 as SMNVEV (reference sequence). V dropped 5 bases and J dropped 1 base, with 16 bases sitting between them. As DNA, the CDR3 is TGTGCCAGCAGTCCTACGGGACATGACCGCACAGATACGCAGTATTTT. As protein: CASSPTGHDRTDTQYF.

V is TRBV10-3 and J is TRBJ2-7; 8 positions match TRBD1. The germline gives CDR1 ENHRY, CDR2 SYGVKD. After removal of 6 bases from V and 6 bases from J, the junction contained 7 bases not matched to a gene. The length of the CDR3 is 13 residues. The CDR3 DNA reads as TGTGCCATCAGCGTCGGGACAGGACTCGAGCAGTACGTC. It yields the protein CAISVGTGLEQYV.